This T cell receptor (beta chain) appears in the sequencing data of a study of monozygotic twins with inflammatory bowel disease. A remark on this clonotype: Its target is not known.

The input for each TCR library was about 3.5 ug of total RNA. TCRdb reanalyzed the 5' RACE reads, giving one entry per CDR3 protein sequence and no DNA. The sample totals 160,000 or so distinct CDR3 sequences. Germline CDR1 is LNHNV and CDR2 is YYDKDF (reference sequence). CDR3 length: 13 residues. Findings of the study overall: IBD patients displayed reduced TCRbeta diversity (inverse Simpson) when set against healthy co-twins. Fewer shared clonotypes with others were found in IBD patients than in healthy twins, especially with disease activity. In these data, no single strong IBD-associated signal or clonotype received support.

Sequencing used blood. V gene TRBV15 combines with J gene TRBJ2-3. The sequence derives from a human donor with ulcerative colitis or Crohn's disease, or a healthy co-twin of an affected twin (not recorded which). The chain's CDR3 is CATSRDVSDTQYF.